Shown below are 18 T cell receptor beta chains from a single sample sequenced in a study of T cell changes during pregnancy in multiple sclerosis. Method: immunoSEQ multiplex PCR; TCRdb's copy keeps in-frame clones and lacks some. The sample has some 15,000 clones; about 91% are singletons. The sequences come from CD8+ T cells from peripheral blood mononuclear cells, collected in the second trimester of pregnancy. These receptors all come from a female donor in good health, enrolled as a control in a pregnancy study.

V and J are TRBV13 and TRBJ2-1; 11 bases are shared with TRBD2. Germline V gene lookup returns CDR1 PRHDT and CDR2 FYEKMQ (reference sequence). Trimming took 5 bases from V and 2 from J; bases not matched to a gene: 14. The CDR3 length is 19 residues. DNA for the CDR3: TGTGCCAGCAGCACAAGACTAGCGGGGCTTTTTATCACCTACAATGAGCAGTTCTTC. Translation gives CASSTRLAGLFITYNEQFF.

The rearrangement uses TRBV30 and TRBJ1-1, with 8 bases lining up with TRBD1. The CDR3 spans 12 residues. CDR1 GTSNPN and CDR2 SVGIG come from the germline V gene (reference sequence). The trim removed 0 bases at V and 10 bases at J, leaving 4 bases unmatched. Here the CDR3 reads CAWSVQGDRAFF. CDR3 DNA sequence: TGTGCCTGGAGTGTACAGGGGGATAGAGCTTTCTTT.

This chain joins TRBV2 and TRBJ2-1; D is perhaps TRBD2 (6 bases). The CDR3 consists of 12 residues. Germline V gives CDR1 SNHLY, CDR2 FYNNEI. V lost 10 bases and J 4 bases, leaving 11 bases between the germline ends. CDR3 in amino acids: CATWGLYNEQFF. The CDR3 DNA reads as TGTGCCACCTGGGGACTTTACAATGAGCAGTTCTTC.

The CDR3 DNA is TGTGCCAGTAGTATGAGGGAGGGCGTCGACGGGGAGCTGTTTTTT. It translates to CASSMREGVDGELFF. The V call is TRBV19, the J call TRBJ2-2, with 7 nucleotides matching TRBD2. In germline, CDR1 is LNHDA, CDR2 SQIVND (reference sequence). V was clipped by 3 bases and J by 7 bases; unmatched bases: 8. The CDR3 consists of 15 residues. Complete variable domain (other parts from reference TRBV19 and TRBJ2-2): DGGITQSPKYLFRKEGQNVTLSCEQNLNHDAMYWYRQDPGQGLRLIYYSQIVNDFQKGDIAEGYSVSREKKESFPLTVTSAQKNPTAFYLCASSMREGVDGELFFGEGSRLTVL.

The chain recombines TRBV5-4 with TRBJ1-1; D is undetermined. The germline gives CDR1 SGHNT, CDR2 YYREEE (reference sequence). The CDR3 is 12 amino acids. The V and J ends lost 3 bases and 3 bases respectively, with 6 bases between them. CDR3 amino acids: CASSSLYTEAFF. The CDR3 DNA follows: TGTGCCAGCAGCTCCTTATACACTGAAGCTTTCTTT.

The chain joins TRBV27 to TRBJ2-5; tentatively, D is TRBD2 (5 bases). The CDR3 has 15 amino acids. The germline V gene encodes CDR1 MNHEY and CDR2 SMNVEV (reference sequence). V lost 1 base and J 2 bases, leaving 11 bases between the germline ends. The CDR3 DNA reads TGTGCCAGCAGTTTATATGGCGGGCCTCAAGAGACCCAGTACTTC. Its translation is CASSLYGGPQETQYF.

The rearrangement joins TRBV28 to TRBJ2-7, with 8 positions matching TRBD2. The CDR3 spans 15 residues. Germline trimming cut 3 bases from V and 4 bases from J; bases unmatched to any gene: 8. Germline lookup yields CDR1 MDHEN and CDR2 SYDVKM. CDR3 residues: CASSLHPSGRYEQYF. DNA for the CDR3: TGTGCCAGCAGTTTGCATCCAAGCGGGAGATACGAGCAGTACTTC.

The chain is built from TRBV7-9 and TRBJ2-1; 12 positions match TRBD1. The CDR3 length is 15 residues. Trimming removed 4 bases from V and 10 bases from J; junction bases left unmatched: 8. The germline V gene encodes CDR1 SEHNR and CDR2 FQNEAQ (reference sequence). CDR3 DNA sequence: TGTGCCAGCAGCTCGGGACAGGGGGCGCGTCGAGAGCAGTTCTTC. Protein: CASSSGQGARREQFF.

The chain couples TRBV2 to TRBJ2-3; D not certain. This CDR3 comprises 14 residues. Germline CDR1 and CDR2: SNHLY and FYNNEI. Trimming left V 7 bases short and J 6 bases short, with 17 bases between. The DNA for the CDR3 is TGTGCCAGCAACGTAGGATCCGTCAGGGATACGCAGTATTTT. This codes for CASNVGSVRDTQYF.

V and J are TRBV27 and TRBJ2-1; 13 nucleotides match TRBD2. This CDR3 contains 15 residues. Trimming at V came to 5 bases and at J to 5 bases, leaving 3 bases not matched to a gene. Germline V gene lookup returns CDR1 MNHEY and CDR2 SMNVEV (reference sequence). DNA for the CDR3: TGTGCCAGCAGTCCCGGGACTAGCGGGAACAATGAGCAGTTCTTC. Translated: CASSPGTSGNNEQFF.

The rearrangement joins TRBV27 to TRBJ2-3; D ambiguous. Germline CDR1 and CDR2: MNHEY and SMNVEV (reference sequence). The length of the CDR3 is 15 residues. V was cut by 2 bases and J by 4 bases, with 13 bases left in between. Written as DNA, the CDR3 is TGTGCCAGCAGTTTAGTATTCTTAGCAGCAGATACGCAGTATTTT. It is translated as CASSLVFLAADTQYF.

V gene TRBV2 combines with J gene TRBJ1-5; a weak D match, TRBD1 (6 bases). This CDR3 is built from 14 residues. Germline-derived CDR1 and CDR2 are SNHLY and FYNNEI. V dropped 3 bases and J dropped 3 bases, with 9 bases sitting between them. Here the CDR3 DNA reads TGTGCCAGCAGTGAGGGGGGGCTCAATCAGCCCCAGCATTTT. Its protein is CASSEGGLNQPQHF.

This clone was seen only a few times. The rearrangement joins TRBV4-3 to TRBJ2-2, with a possible D match to TRBD2 (5 bases). Trimming pared 1 base from V and 3 bases from J, leaving 12 bases between. The length of the CDR3 is 16 residues. Germline loops: CDR1 LGHNA, CDR2 YSLEER. CDR3 nucleotides: TGCGCCAGCAGCCAAGGGGGAGACCTTCACACCGGGGAGCTGTTTTTT. Translating gives CASSQGGDLHTGELFF.

The V gene is TRBV5-8, the J gene TRBJ2-4; D might be TRBD2 (6 bases). Germline values: CDR1 SGHTS, CDR2 YDEGEE. The V end was cut by 5 bases, the J end by 6 bases, with 9 bases between. The CDR3 extends over 12 amino acids. CDR3 DNA sequence: TGTGCCAGCAGTAGGGGACTAAACATTCAGTACTTC. This codes for CASSRGLNIQYF.

The J gene is TRBJ2-7, the V gene TRBV5-6; D is undetermined. CDR1 and CDR2 (germline): SGHDT, YYEEEE. CDR3 length equals 13 residues. V lost 0 bases, J lost 2 bases, and 6 bases lay in between. The CDR3 protein is CASSLGHPYEQYF. CDR3 bases: TGTGCCAGCAGCTTGGGACATCCCTACGAGCAGTACTTC.

The chain links TRBV7-9 to TRBJ1-2, with TRBD1 matching over 7 bases. The CDR3 is made up of 14 amino acids. Germline CDR1 and CDR2: SEHNR and FQNEAQ (reference sequence). Trimming cost V 5 bases and J 4 bases; bases outside gene matches: 7. The CDR3 nucleotides read TGTGCCAGCAGCGCTGAGACAGGGCCCTATGGCTACACCTTC. Translated, it gives CASSAETGPYGYTF. The variable domain in full, with the rest retrieved from reference TRBV7-9 and TRBJ1-2, is DTGVSQNPRHKITKRGQNVTFRCDPISEHNRLYWYRQTLGQGPEFLTYFQNEAQLEKSRLLSDRFSAERPKGSFSTLEIQRTEQGDSAMYLCASSAETGPYGYTFGSGTRLTVV.

This chain joins TRBV4-1 and TRBJ1-1; 8 nucleotides line up with TRBD1. V trimming: 1 base; J trimming: 5 bases; junction bases outside the gene matches: 12. The germline CDR1 and CDR2 sequences are MGHRA and YSYEKL. The CDR3 totals 17 residues. In DNA form, the CDR3 reads TGCGCCAGCAGCCAAGTTTTGGCAGGGGGCCTCGGGACTGAAGCTTTCTTT. Translation: CASSQVLAGGLGTEAFF.

The chain carries TRBV4-2 and TRBJ2-6, with 13 bases aligning to TRBD2. V lost 2 bases, J lost 0 bases, and 4 bases stayed unmatched. The germline V gene encodes CDR1 LGHNA and CDR2 YNFKEQ. There are 19 residues in the CDR3. CDR3: CASSQLTSGGFSGANVLTF. The CDR3 nucleotides read TGTGCCAGCAGCCAATTGACTAGCGGGGGGTTCTCTGGGGCCAACGTCCTGACTTTC.